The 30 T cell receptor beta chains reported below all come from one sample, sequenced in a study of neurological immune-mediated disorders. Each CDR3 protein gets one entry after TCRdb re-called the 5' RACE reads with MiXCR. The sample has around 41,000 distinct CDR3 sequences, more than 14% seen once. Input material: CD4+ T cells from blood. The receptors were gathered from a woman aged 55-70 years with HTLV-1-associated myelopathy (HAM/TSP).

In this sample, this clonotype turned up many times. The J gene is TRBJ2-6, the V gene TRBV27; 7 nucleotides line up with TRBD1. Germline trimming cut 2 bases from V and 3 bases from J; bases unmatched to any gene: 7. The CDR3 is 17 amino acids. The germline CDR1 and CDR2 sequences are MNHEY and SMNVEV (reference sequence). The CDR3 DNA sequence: TGTGCCAGCAGTTTAGTAACAGGGGCGTATGGGGCCAACGTCCTGACTTTC. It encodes CASSLVTGAYGANVLTF.

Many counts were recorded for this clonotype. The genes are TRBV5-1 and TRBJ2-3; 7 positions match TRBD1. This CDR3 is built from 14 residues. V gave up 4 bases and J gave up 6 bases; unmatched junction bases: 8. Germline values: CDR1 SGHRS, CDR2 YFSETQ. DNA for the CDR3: TGCGCCAGCAGCAAGACAGGGTTCCCCGATACGCAGTATTTT. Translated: CASSKTGFPDTQYF. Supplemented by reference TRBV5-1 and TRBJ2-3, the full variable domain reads KAGVTQTPRYLIKTRGQQVTLSCSPISGHRSVSWYQQTPGQGLQFLFEYFSETQRNKGNFPGRFSGRQFSNSRSEMNVSTLELGDSALYLCASSKTGFPDTQYFGPGTRLTVL.

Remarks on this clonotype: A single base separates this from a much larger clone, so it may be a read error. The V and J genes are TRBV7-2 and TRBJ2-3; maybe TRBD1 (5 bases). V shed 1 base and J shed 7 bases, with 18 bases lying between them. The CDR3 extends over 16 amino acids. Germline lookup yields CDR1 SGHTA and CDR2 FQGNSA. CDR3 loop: CASSLGAASWTYTQYF. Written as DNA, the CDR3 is TGTGCCAGCAGCTTAGGGGCTGCATCTTGGACATATACGCAGTATTTT.

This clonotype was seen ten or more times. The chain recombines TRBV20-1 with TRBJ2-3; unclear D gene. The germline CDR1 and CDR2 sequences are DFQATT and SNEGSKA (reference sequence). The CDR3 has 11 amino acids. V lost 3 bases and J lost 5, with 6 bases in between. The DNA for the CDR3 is TGCAGTGCTAGGCCGCGAGATACGCAGTATTTT. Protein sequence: CSARPRDTQYF.

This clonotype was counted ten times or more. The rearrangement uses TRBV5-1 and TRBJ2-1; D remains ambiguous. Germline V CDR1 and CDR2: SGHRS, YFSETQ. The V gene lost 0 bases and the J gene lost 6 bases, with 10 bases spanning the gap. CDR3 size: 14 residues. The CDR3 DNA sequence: TGCGCCAGCAGCTTGGTGTGGTACGTCAATGAGCAGTTCTTC. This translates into CASSLVWYVNEQFF.

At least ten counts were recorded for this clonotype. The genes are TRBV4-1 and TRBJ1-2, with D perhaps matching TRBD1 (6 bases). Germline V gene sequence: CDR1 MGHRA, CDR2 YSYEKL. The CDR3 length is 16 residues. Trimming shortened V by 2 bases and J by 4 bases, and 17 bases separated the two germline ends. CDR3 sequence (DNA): TGCGCCAGCAGCCAACCCCGGGACAAACTCCTCTATGGCTACACCTTC. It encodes CASSQPRDKLLYGYTF.

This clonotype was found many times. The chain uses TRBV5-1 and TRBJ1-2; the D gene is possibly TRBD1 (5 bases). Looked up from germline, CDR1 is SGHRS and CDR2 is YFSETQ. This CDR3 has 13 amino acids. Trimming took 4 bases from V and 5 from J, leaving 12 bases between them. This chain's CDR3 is CASSQGEGYGYTF. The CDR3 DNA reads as TGCGCCAGCAGCCAGGGAGAGGGATATGGCTACACCTTC. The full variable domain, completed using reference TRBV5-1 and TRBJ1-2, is KAGVTQTPRYLIKTRGQQVTLSCSPISGHRSVSWYQQTPGQGLQFLFEYFSETQRNKGNFPGRFSGRQFSNSRSEMNVSTLELGDSALYLCASSQGEGYGYTFGSGTRLTVV.

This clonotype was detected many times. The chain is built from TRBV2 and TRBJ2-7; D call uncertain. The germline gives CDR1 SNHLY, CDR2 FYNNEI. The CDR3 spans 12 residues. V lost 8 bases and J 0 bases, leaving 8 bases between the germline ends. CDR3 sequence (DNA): TGTGCCAGCGGGCAGGACTCCTACGAGCAGTACTTC. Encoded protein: CASGQDSYEQYF.

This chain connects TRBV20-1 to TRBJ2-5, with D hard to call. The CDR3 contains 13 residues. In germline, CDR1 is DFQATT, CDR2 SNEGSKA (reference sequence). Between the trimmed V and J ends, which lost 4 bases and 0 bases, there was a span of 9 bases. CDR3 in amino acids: CSANRHNQETQYF. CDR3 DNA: TGCAGTGCTAATAGACATAACCAAGAGACCCAGTACTTC.

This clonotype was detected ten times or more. CDR3 sequence: CAISPLAGASYEQYF. The CDR3 DNA follows: TGTGCCATCAGTCCGTTGGCGGGGGCCTCCTACGAGCAGTACTTC. V and J are TRBV10-3 and TRBJ2-7, with a tentative D call TRBD2 (7 bases). The V and J ends lost 5 bases and 0 bases respectively, with 14 bases between them. This CDR3 comprises 15 residues. The germline CDR1 and CDR2 sequences are ENHRY and SYGVKD.

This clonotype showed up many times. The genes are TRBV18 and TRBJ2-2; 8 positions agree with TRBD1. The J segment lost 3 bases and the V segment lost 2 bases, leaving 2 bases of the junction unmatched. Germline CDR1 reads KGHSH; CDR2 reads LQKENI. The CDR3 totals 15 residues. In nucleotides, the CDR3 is TGTGCCAGCTCACCAATACAGGGGGACACCGGGGAGCTGTTTTTT. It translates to CASSPIQGDTGELFF. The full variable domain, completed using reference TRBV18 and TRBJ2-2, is NAGVMQNPRHLVRRRGQEARLRCSPMKGHSHVYWYRQLPEEGLKFMVYLQKENIIDESGMPKERFSAEFPKEGPSILRIQQVVRGDSAAYFCASSPIQGDTGELFFGEGSRLTVL.

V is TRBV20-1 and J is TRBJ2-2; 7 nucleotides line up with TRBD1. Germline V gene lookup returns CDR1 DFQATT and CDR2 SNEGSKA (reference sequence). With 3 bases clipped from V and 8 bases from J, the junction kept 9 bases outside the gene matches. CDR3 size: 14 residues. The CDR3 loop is CSARDRLITGELFF. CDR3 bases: TGCAGTGCTAGGGACAGGCTGATCACAGGGGAGCTGTTTTTT.

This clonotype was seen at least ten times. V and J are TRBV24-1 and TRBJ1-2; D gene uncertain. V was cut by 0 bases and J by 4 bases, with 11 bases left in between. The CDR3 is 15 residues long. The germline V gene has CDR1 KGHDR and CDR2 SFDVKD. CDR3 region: CATSDLEGLPYGYTF. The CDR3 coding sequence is TGTGCCACCAGTGATTTGGAGGGTCTACCCTATGGCTACACCTTC.

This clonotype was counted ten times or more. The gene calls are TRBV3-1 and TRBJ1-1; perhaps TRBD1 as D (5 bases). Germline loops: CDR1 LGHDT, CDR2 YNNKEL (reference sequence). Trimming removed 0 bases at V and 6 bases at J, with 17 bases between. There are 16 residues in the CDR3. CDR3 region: CASSQDLGPNWAEAFF. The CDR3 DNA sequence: TGTGCCAGCAGCCAAGATCTGGGACCAAATTGGGCTGAAGCTTTCTTT.

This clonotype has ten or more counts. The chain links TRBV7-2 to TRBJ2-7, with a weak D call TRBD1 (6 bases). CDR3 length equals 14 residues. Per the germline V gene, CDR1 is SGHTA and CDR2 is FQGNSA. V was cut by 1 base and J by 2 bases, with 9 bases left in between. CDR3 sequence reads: CASSLGDTAYEQYF. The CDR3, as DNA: TGTGCCAGCAGCTTAGGGGACACAGCCTACGAGCAGTACTTC.

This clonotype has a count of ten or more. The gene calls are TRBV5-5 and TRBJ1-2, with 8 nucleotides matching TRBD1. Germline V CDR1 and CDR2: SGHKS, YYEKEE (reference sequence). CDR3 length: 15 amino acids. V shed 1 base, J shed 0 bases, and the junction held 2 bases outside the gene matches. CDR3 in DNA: TGTGCCAGCAGCTTGCAGGGGGCGGCTAACTATGGCTACACCTTC. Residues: CASSLQGAANYGYTF. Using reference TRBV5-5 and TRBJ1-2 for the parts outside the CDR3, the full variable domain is DAGVTQSPTHLIKTRGQQVTLRCSPISGHKSVSWYQQVLGQGPQFIFQYYEKEERGRGNFPDRFSARQFPNYSSELNVNALLLGDSALYLCASSLQGAANYGYTFGSGTRLTVV.

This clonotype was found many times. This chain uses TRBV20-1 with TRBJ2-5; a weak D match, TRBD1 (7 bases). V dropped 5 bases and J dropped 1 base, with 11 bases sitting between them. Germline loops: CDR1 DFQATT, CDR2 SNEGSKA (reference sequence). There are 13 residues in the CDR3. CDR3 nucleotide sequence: TGCAGTGCTGAGCAGGGGGGCCAAGAGACCCAGTACTTC. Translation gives CSAEQGGQETQYF.

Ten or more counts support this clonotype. The DNA for the CDR3 is TGTGCCAGCAGTCCGTTGTTGGGAAACGCTGAAGCTTTCTTT. It codes for CASSPLLGNAEAFF. The rearrangement uses TRBV6-5 and TRBJ1-1; D gene ambiguous. Trimming took off 5 bases at V and 6 bases at J, with 16 bases between the two ends. CDR1 MNHEY and CDR2 SVGAGI come from the germline V gene. The CDR3 is 14 residues long.

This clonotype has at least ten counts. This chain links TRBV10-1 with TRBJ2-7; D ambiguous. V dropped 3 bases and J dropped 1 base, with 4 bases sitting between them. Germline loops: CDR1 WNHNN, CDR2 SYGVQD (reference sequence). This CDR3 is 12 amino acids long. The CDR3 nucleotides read TGCGCCAGCAGTGACAGTTCCTACGAGCAGTACTTC. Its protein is CASSDSSYEQYF.

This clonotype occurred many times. The CDR3 protein is CASSLATARALYGYTF. CDR3 in DNA: TGTGCCAGCAGCTTAGCCACAGCTCGCGCGCTCTATGGCTACACCTTC. This sequence joins TRBV7-8 and TRBJ1-2; no clear D gene. This CDR3 is 16 amino acids long. The V end was cut by 0 bases, the J end by 4 bases, with 15 bases between. Germline V gene lookup returns CDR1 SGHVS and CDR2 FQNEAQ.

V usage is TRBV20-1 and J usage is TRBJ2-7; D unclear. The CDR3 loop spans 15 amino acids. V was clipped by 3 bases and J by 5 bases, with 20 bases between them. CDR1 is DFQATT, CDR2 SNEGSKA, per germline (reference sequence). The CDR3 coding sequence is TGCAGTGCTAGTCCCACTGGTCCTCCGCCGGACGAGCAGTACTTC. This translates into CSASPTGPPPDEQYF.

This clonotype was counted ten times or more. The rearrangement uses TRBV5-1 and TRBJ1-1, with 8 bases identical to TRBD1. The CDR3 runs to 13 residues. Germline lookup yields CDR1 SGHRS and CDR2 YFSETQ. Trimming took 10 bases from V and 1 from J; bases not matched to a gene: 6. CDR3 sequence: CAREGQANTEAFF. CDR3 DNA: TGCGCCCGGGAGGGACAGGCGAACACTGAAGCTTTCTTT.

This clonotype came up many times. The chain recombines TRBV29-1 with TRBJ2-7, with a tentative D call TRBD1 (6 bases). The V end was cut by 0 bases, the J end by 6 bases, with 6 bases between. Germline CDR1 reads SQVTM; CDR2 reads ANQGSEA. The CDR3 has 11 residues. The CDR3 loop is CSVEEGGEQYF. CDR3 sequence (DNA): TGCAGCGTTGAAGAAGGGGGCGAGCAGTACTTC.

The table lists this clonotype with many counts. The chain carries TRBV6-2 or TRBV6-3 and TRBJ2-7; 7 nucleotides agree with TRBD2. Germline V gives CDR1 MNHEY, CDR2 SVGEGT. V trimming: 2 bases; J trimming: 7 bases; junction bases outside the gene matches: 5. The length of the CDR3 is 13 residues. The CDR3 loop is CASSYTTSWEQYF. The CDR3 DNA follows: TGTGCCAGCAGTTACACGACTAGCTGGGAGCAGTACTTC.

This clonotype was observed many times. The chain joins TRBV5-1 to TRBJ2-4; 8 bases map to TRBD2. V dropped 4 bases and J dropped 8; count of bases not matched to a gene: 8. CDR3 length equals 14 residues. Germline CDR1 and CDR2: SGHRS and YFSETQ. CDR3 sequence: CASSATNGRDIQYF. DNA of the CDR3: TGCGCCAGCAGCGCGACTAACGGGAGGGACATTCAGTACTTC.

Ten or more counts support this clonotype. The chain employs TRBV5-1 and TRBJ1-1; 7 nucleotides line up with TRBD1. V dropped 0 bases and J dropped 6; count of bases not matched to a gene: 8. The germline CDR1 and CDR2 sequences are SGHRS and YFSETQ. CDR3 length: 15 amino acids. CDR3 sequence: CASSLDFRGGSEAFF. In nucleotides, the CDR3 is TGCGCCAGCAGCTTGGATTTCAGGGGGGGCTCTGAAGCTTTCTTT.

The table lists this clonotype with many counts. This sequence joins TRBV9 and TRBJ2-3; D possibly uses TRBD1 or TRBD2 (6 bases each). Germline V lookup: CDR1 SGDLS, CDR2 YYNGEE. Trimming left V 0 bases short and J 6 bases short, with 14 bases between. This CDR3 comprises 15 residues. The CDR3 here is CASSVAEGGIDTQYF. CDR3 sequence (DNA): TGTGCCAGCAGCGTAGCGGAAGGGGGGATTGATACGCAGTATTTT.

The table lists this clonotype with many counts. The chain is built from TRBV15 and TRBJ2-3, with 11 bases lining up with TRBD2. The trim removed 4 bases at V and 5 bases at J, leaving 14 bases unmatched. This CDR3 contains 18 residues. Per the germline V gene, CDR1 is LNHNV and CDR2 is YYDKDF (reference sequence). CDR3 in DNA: TGTGCCACCAGCAAACGCCGTAGCGGGGGGGCCCCCGGAGATACGCAGTATTTT. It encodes CATSKRRSGGAPGDTQYF.

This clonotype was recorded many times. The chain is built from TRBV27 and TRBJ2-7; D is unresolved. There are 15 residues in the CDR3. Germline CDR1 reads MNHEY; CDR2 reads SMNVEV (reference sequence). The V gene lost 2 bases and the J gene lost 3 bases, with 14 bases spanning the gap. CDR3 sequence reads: CASSLLAGKGYEQYF. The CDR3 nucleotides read TGTGCCAGCAGTTTACTCGCCGGTAAGGGCTACGAGCAGTACTTC.

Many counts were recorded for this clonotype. The CDR3 region is CASSSDRSTEAFF. The CDR3, as DNA: TGTGCCAGCAGCTCCGACAGGAGTACTGAAGCTTTCTTT. This sequence joins TRBV7-8 and TRBJ1-1; possible D gene TRBD1, 6 bases. Germline CDR1 SGHVS, CDR2 FQNEAQ. There are 13 residues in the CDR3. V lost 4 bases to trimming and J lost 5 bases, with 11 bases between them.